The 7 T cell receptor beta chains below come from one sample, sequenced in a study of somatic mutations in cytotoxic T cells in rheumatoid arthritis. Produced via immunoSEQ multiplex PCR; TCRdb's table is partial and in-frame only. This sample has about 23,000 clones, with about four fifths found just once. Input material: CD8+ T cells sorted from blood. All receptors derive from an adult with rheumatoid arthritis.

The count of this clone is one. Compared with germline, one end of the junction differs, possibly owing to a read error. This chain links TRBV7-7 with TRBJ1-6; the D is unclear. Germline V gene sequence: CDR1 SSHAT, CDR2 FNYEAQ (reference sequence). The CDR3 sequence is 13 residues long. DNA of the CDR3: TGTGCTAGCAGCTTAGATCCTAATTCACCCCTCCACTTT. Its translation: CASSLDPNSPLHF.

This clone was recorded only once. This sequence joins TRBV6-5 and TRBJ1-1; no clear D. Germline V gene data show CDR1 as MNHEY and CDR2 as SVGAGI. The length of the CDR3 is 12 residues. The germline V and J ends were trimmed by 6 bases and 1 base, with 6 bases remaining between them. CDR3: CASRLGNTEAFF. Here the CDR3 DNA reads TGTGCCAGCAGGTTGGGGAACACTGAAGCTTTCTTT.

The chain joins TRBV27 to TRBJ1-1, with 7 bases matching TRBD1. Germline-derived CDR1 and CDR2 are MNHEY and SMNVEV (reference sequence). The CDR3 loop spans 15 amino acids. The J segment lost 3 bases and the V segment lost 2 bases, leaving 6 bases of the junction unmatched. The CDR3, as DNA: TGTGCCAGCAGTTTAACTCCGGGACAGCACACTGAAGCTTTCTTT. Translated: CASSLTPGQHTEAFF.

The rearrangement links TRBV6-5 to TRBJ2-1; 8 nucleotides match TRBD2. The germline V gene encodes CDR1 MNHEY and CDR2 SVGAGI. The CDR3 has 15 residues. The ends lost 5 bases at V and 4 bases at J; junction bases unmatched: 7. CDR3 amino acids: CASSPTSGSYNEQFF. CDR3 coding DNA: TGTGCCAGCAGTCCTACTAGCGGCTCATACAATGAGCAGTTCTTC.

This clone was seen only once. This chain joins TRBV4-3 and TRBJ1-1; 7 nucleotides line up with TRBD1. This CDR3 spans 17 amino acids. V shed 0 bases, J shed 5 bases, and the junction held 12 bases outside the gene matches. Germline assignment: CDR1 LGHNA and CDR2 YSLEER. In DNA, the CDR3 is TGCGCCAGCAGCCAAGATAGGAGGGGGCGAGTTGGAACTGAAGCTTTCTTT. Protein: CASSQDRRGRVGTEAFF.

The chain combines TRBV23-1 with TRBJ2-7; D call uncertain. TRBV23-1 is assigned to the ORF class and has an uncertain function. This CDR3 region has 9 residues. V was cut by 3 bases and J by 9 bases, with 3 bases left in between. The CDR3 sequence is CASSQTQYF. The CDR3 bases are TGCGCCAGCAGTCAGACGCAGTACTTC.

V and J are TRBV5-5 and TRBJ2-3, with D uncertain. V was cut by 4 bases and J by 0 bases, with 9 bases left in between. CDR1 is SGHKS, CDR2 YYEKEE, per germline (reference sequence). This CDR3 comprises 14 residues. The CDR3 spells CASSAPPSTDTQYF. CDR3 sequence (DNA): TGTGCCAGCAGCGCCCCCCCCAGCACAGATACGCAGTATTTT.